This T cell receptor (beta chain) stems from a study of T cell responses to AZD1222 COVID-19 vaccine. Notes on the study in general: Seropositive status at baseline applied to only five to seven AZD1222 recipients. Nearly half of the spike-specific TCRs reportedly recognize variant regions that carry no mutations. Repertoires were sampled only after the peak T cell response.

Regarding this clone: The antigen is not known.

Assay: immunoSEQ multiplex PCR; the TCRdb copy retains only in-frame clones and omits some. The data show approximately 210,000 clones, approximately 90% seen once. Germline CDR1 SGHTA, CDR2 FQGTGA. The length of the CDR3 is 15 residues. J lost 4 bases, V lost 5 bases, and 8 bases had no gene match. The chain is built from TRBV7-3 and TRBJ2-1; 7 positions agree with TRBD2. The input for sequencing was peripheral blood, taken 28 days after the second AZD1222 dose. The sequence derives from an adult who received the AZD1222 COVID-19 vaccine. CDR3 sequence reads: CASSAILAPYNEQFF. The CDR3 DNA sequence: TGTGCCAGCAGCGCTATACTAGCGCCGTACAATGAGCAGTTCTTC. The whole variable domain, remainder taken from reference TRBV7-3 and TRBJ2-1, is GAGVSQTPSNKVTEKGKYVELRCDPISGHTALYWYRQSLGQGPEFLIYFQGTGAADDSGLPNDRFFAVRPEGSVSTLKIQRTERGDSAVYLCASSAILAPYNEQFFGPGTRLTVL.